This TCR beta chain was recorded in a study of memory CD4+ T cells and cytomegalovirus serostatus. Study as a whole: Donors were healthy Belgian adults, about ten CMV seropositive and roughly 25 seronegative.

Germline V gene data show CDR1 as SGHVS and CDR2 as FQNEAQ. V lost 1 base and J lost 7; bases outside the gene matches: 10. This CDR3 region has 18 residues. The sort gate was single viable CD3+CD4+CD8-CD45RO+ cells for memory CD4+ T cells. CD4+ T cells were isolated by positive magnetic selection. Clones were read by immunoSEQ multiplex PCR, and TCRdb kept only the in-frame ones, dropping some. The data show roughly 49,000 clones, roughly 78% seen once. Sequenced material: memory CD4+ T cells from blood. The clonotype comes from an adult in good health and CMV-seronegative. This rearrangement joins TRBV7-8 to TRBJ1-4; 12 bases match TRBD1. Here the CDR3 DNA reads TGTGCCAGCAGCTTAGAGCCGGGACAGGGGGCCAGGGGTGAAAAACTGTTTTTT. This sequence encodes CASSLEPGQGARGEKLFF.